This TCR beta chain comes out of a study of post-analysis software for immune sequencing data. For the study at large: Both relapsing-remitting and secondary progressive multiple sclerosis featured among the disease courses, as did progressive-relapsing multiple sclerosis.

Concerning this clonotype itself: Antigen specificity is unknown.

Trimming shortened V by 6 bases and J by 5 bases, and 21 bases separated the two germline ends. The CDR3 extends over 16 amino acids. Germline-derived CDR1 and CDR2 are PRHDT and FYEKMQ (reference sequence). Study results and caveats: Pronounced co-clustering by F measure was evident among identically batched samples. Among multiple sclerosis patients, normalized Chao1 diversity was significantly below that of controls. There were several TRBV segments more frequent in patients than controls, and TRBV5-6, TRBV5-1 and TRBV20-1 were among them.

Researchers reported that TCR beta cDNA libraries carried unique molecular identifiers. Starting from approximately 0.95 to 9.8 million T cells, the study yielded about 540,000 cDNA molecules. MiXCR, run by TCRdb on the PCR reads, gives a single entry per CDR3 protein. The table records about 620,000 distinct CDR3 sequences, 44% of them present only once. The genes are TRBV13 and TRBJ2-3, with D perhaps TRBD2 (6 bases). Sequenced material: blood. The sequence derives from a girl aged 5 to 17 with multiple sclerosis. The CDR3 loop is CASSPTGAEGIDTQYF. The CDR3 bases are TGTGCCAGCAGTCCAACGGGAGCGGAGGGGATAGATACGCAGTATTTT.